A single sample gave rise to the 9 T cell receptor beta chains below, sequenced in a study of blood T cells in healthy people across ages. Alongside a J-beta primer mix, a sample-barcoded 5' primer served in a second PCR lasting roughly 7 to 12 cycles. TCRdb re-called the 5' RACE reads with MiXCR, one entry per CDR3 protein. Altogether around 1,000,000 distinct CDR3 sequences are present, 20% to 25% being singletons, with the ten largest covering approximately 0.75%. This sample was shared with a second study, whose subject was T cells of mothers and their children.

The sequencing input was blood. The receptor set was obtained from a girl aged 2-9 years in good health.

The gene calls are TRBV29-1 and TRBJ2-6; D unresolved. Germline V gives CDR1 SQVTM, CDR2 ANQGSEA. The CDR3 has 12 amino acids. V was clipped by 5 bases and J by 2 bases, with 4 bases between them. CDR3 nucleotides: TGCAGCGTTAACGCTGGGGCCAACGTCCTGACTTTC. This sequence encodes CSVNAGANVLTF.

This clonotype came up a few times. At one boundary the junction diverges from the germline segment, which might be a read error. The chain couples TRBV12-3 or TRBV12-4 to TRBJ2-7, with a weak D call TRBD1 (6 bases). The CDR3 totals 14 residues. In nucleotides, the CDR3 is TGTGCCAGCACCTTGACAGGATCGTCCTACGAGCAGTACTTT. Translating it yields CASTLTGSSYEQYF.

The J gene is TRBJ2-2, the V gene TRBV29-1; 8 bases line up with TRBD2. The CDR3 is made up of 16 amino acids. Germline V CDR1 and CDR2: SQVTM, ANQGSEA. After removal of 4 bases from V and 5 bases from J, the junction contained 12 bases not matched to a gene. The DNA for the CDR3 is TGCAGCGTTGTAACCCCGGGACTAGGGTCGACCGGGGAGCTGTTTTTT. Protein: CSVVTPGLGSTGELFF.

The CDR3 nucleotides are TGTGCCAGCAGACCAAATACAGGGGGCTTCTACGAGCAGTACTTC. Residues: CASRPNTGGFYEQYF. The genes are TRBV7-9 and TRBJ2-7, with 9 nucleotides matching TRBD1. From germline, CDR1 is SEHNR and CDR2 FQNEAQ (reference sequence). Trimming removed 6 bases from V and 3 bases from J; junction bases left unmatched: 9. This CDR3 spans 15 amino acids.

The V and J genes are TRBV6-2 or TRBV6-3 and TRBJ2-7; 7 bases agree with TRBD2. The tail of the sequence fits TRBJ2-1 better, so the J call may be wrong. Germline CDR1 reads MNHEY; CDR2 reads SVGEGT. The CDR3 spans 14 residues. The CDR3 is CASSRGGGVGEQFF. The CDR3, as DNA: TGTGCCAGCAGCCGCGGTGGGGGGGTCGGTGAGCAGTTCTTC.

This clonotype has just a few counts. The rearrangement joins TRBV29-1 to TRBJ2-3; D possibly corresponds to TRBD2 (6 bases). V lost 1 base, J lost 2 bases, and 16 bases lay in between. Germline V gene lookup returns CDR1 SQVTM and CDR2 ANQGSEA. This CDR3 has 16 residues. The CDR3 reads CSVEGGRELYTDTQYF. CDR3 nucleotides: TGCAGCGTTGAAGGCGGGCGGGAACTTTACACAGATACGCAGTATTTT.

V usage is TRBV27 and J usage is TRBJ1-2; 8 bases line up with TRBD1. CDR1 MNHEY and CDR2 SMNVEV come from the germline V gene (reference sequence). The V segment lost 7 bases and the J segment 3 bases; nucleotides outside the gene matches: 10. The CDR3 totals 15 residues. CDR3 in DNA: TGTGCCAGCAAGGGTTCGACAGGGGTTTACTATGGCTACACCTTC. It yields the protein CASKGSTGVYYGYTF.

This clonotype was observed a handful of times. V usage is TRBV28 and J usage is TRBJ1-1; D possibly corresponds to TRBD1 (5 bases). The germline gives CDR1 MDHEN, CDR2 SYDVKM. The CDR3 is 15 amino acids. V was trimmed by 3 bases and J by 0 bases, leaving 11 bases between them. Written as DNA, the CDR3 is TGTGCCAGCAGTTTCGGTGAGGGGATGAACACTGAAGCTTTCTTT. Residues: CASSFGEGMNTEAFF.

This clonotype appeared many times. One junction end does not reproduce the germline sequence, and a read error may be involved. V is TRBV7-7 and J is TRBJ2-5; tentatively, D is TRBD1 (5 bases). Per the germline V gene, CDR1 is SSHAT and CDR2 is FNYEAQ (reference sequence). The CDR3 is 13 amino acids. Written as DNA, the CDR3 is TGTGCTAGCAGCCCTGGGGCTGGGGAGACCCAGTACTTC. Amino acid sequence: CASSPGAGETQYF.